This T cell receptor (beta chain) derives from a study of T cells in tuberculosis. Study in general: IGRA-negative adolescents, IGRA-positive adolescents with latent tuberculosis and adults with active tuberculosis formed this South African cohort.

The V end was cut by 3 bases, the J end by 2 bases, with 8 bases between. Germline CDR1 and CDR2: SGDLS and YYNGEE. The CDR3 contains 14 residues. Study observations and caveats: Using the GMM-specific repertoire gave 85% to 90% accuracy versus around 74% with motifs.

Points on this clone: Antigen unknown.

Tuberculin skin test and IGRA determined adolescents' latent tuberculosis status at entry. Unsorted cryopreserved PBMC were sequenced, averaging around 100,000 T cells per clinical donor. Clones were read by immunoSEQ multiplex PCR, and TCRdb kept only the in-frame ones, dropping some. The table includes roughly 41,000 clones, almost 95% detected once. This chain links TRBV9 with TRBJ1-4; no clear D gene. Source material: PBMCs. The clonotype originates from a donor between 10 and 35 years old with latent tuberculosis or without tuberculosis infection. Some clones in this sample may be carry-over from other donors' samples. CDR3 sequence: CASSAGNTNEKLFF. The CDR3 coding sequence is TGTGCCAGCAGCGCCGGGAATACTAATGAAAAACTGTTTTTT.